Below, 30 T cell receptor beta chains from the same sample are listed, as sequenced in a study of T cell clonotyping in hematopoietic cell transplantation. Only in-frame clones appear in the TCRdb table, and some are missing; sequencing was by immunoSEQ multiplex PCR. Found here are fewer than 50,000 clones, around 86% of them singletons; the top ten hold 5.9%. Time point noted: recipient sample about 28 days before transplant, after cytoreduction. Specimen: peripheral blood mononuclear cells, collected before stem cell transplant. These receptors all stem from a man aged 60 to 69 with biphenotypic leukemia. Some clones in this sample may be carry-over from other donors' samples.

This sequence joins TRBV5-1 and TRBJ2-1; D is possibly TRBD2 (5 bases). The CDR3 runs 15 residues. CDR1 SGHRS and CDR2 YFSETQ come from the germline V gene. Trimming stripped 4 bases from V and 4 bases from J, with 15 bases between. The CDR3 DNA follows: TGCGCCAGCAGCCTGCGGCTAGAGGGTTACAATGAGCAGTTCTTC. Translated: CASSLRLEGYNEQFF.

This chain uses TRBV9 with TRBJ2-3; D remains ambiguous. The V end was cut by 0 bases, the J end by 0 bases, with 8 bases between. This CDR3 is 15 amino acids long. CDR1 is SGDLS, CDR2 YYNGEE, per germline. The CDR3 sequence is CASSVAGLSTDTQYF. CDR3 nucleotide sequence: TGTGCCAGCAGCGTAGCGGGCCTGAGCACAGATACGCAGTATTTT.

The J gene is TRBJ2-1, the V gene TRBV27; perhaps TRBD2 as D (5 bases). The V end was cut by 10 bases, the J end by 7 bases, with 29 bases between. The CDR3 has 17 amino acids. CDR1 is MNHEY and CDR2 is SMNVEV in the germline V gene (reference sequence). CDR3 loop: CATKTRQGRGTDNEQFF. As DNA, the CDR3 is TGTGCCACCAAAACTCGACAAGGTCGGGGAACGGATAATGAGCAGTTCTTC.

The V and J genes are TRBV28 and TRBJ2-7, with 8 bases aligning to TRBD1. The V gene end was trimmed by 3 bases and the J gene end by 0 bases; junction bases not matched to a gene: 13. The CDR3 totals 18 residues. Per the germline V gene, CDR1 is MDHEN and CDR2 is SYDVKM. The DNA for the CDR3 is TGTGCCAGCAGTTTCACCCAGGGGCAGGGGGCCGCCTCCTACGAGCAGTACTTC. Its translation is CASSFTQGQGAASYEQYF. The full variable domain, rest sourced from reference TRBV28 and TRBJ2-7, is DVKVTQSSRYLVKRTGEKVFLECVQDMDHENMFWYRQDPGLGLRLIYFSYDVKMKEKGDIPEGYSVSREKKERFSLILESASTNQTSMYLCASSFTQGQGAASYEQYFGPGTRLTVT.

The chain carries TRBV11-1 and TRBJ2-7; 12 nucleotides match TRBD2. Trimming removed 4 bases from V and 6 bases from J; junction bases left unmatched: 7. This CDR3 has 15 residues. CDR1 and CDR2 from the germline V gene are SGHAT and FQDESV (reference sequence). The CDR3 is CASSSFSTSGSEQYF. CDR3 in DNA: TGTGCCAGCAGCTCATTCTCGACTAGCGGGAGCGAGCAGTACTTC.

CDR3: CASSPGGDEQYF. The DNA of the CDR3 is TGTGCCAGTAGTCCCGGCGGTGACGAGCAGTACTTC. The chain joins TRBV19 to TRBJ2-7; D is ambiguous. The CDR3 runs 12 residues. V dropped 5 bases and J dropped 5 bases, with 10 bases sitting between them. CDR1 LNHDA and CDR2 SQIVND come from the germline V gene (reference sequence).

This clone occurred a few times. The V call is TRBV6-1, the J call TRBJ2-7; 7 positions match TRBD1. J was trimmed by 2 bases and V by 4 bases; bases with no gene match: 11. Germline V gene data show CDR1 as MNHNS and CDR2 as SASEGT. CDR3 length: 16 amino acids. CDR3 nucleotide sequence: TGTGCCAGCAGTGTCCGGGACAGTTTATCTCCCTACGAGCAGTACTTC. This encodes CASSVRDSLSPYEQYF.

J is TRBJ1-1 and V is TRBV10-3; a possible D gene is TRBD1 (5 bases). V shed 10 bases and J shed 1 base, with 13 bases lying between them. The CDR3 covers 13 residues. The V gene's germline CDR1 is ENHRY and CDR2 SYGVKD. CDR3: CASTRDANTEAFF. The CDR3 DNA reads as TGTGCCAGCACGCGGGACGCGAACACTGAAGCTTTCTTT.

The chain has TRBV30 and TRBJ1-1, with D maybe TRBD1 (6 bases). Trimming cost V 1 base and J 4 bases, with 19 bases left between them. Germline-derived CDR1 and CDR2 are GTSNPN and SVGIG (reference sequence). The CDR3 is 16 amino acids. The CDR3 nucleotides read TGTGCCTGGAGTGAGGGGGGAGAGGGGGACGGCACTGAAGCTTTCTTT. Translated: CAWSEGGEGDGTEAFF.

This sequence joins TRBV25-1 and TRBJ1-1; D gene uncertain. V was pared by 2 bases and J by 8 bases, with 12 bases between. Germline CDR1 is MGHDK and CDR2 is SYGVNS. This CDR3 has 13 amino acids. CDR3 bases: TGTGCCAGCAGTGAAGGTGGGGTATCCGAAGCTTTCTTT. Residues: CASSEGGVSEAFF.

The V and J genes are TRBV4-1 and TRBJ2-3; 8 bases align to TRBD1. This CDR3 region has 21 residues. V trimming: 2 bases; J trimming: 3 bases; junction bases outside the gene matches: 22. Germline values: CDR1 MGHRA, CDR2 YSYEKL. CDR3 in amino acids: CASSQRVGGRGRTYGTDTQYF. CDR3 DNA: TGCGCCAGCAGCCAAAGGGTCGGCGGCAGGGGGCGAACCTATGGGACAGATACGCAGTATTTT.

V is TRBV10-3 and J is TRBJ2-3; 13 bases fit TRBD2. Germline V lookup: CDR1 ENHRY, CDR2 SYGVKD. The CDR3 is 17 amino acids. The V and J ends lost 4 bases and 1 base, in that order; junction bases with no gene match: 5. In DNA, the CDR3 is TGTGCCATCAGTGTCACCGGGACTAGCGGGGGCACAGATACGCAGTATTTT. This codes for CAISVTGTSGGTDTQYF.

This clone appeared a few times. This chain links TRBV2 with TRBJ1-5; D not resolved. V lost 6 bases and J 1 base, leaving 10 bases between the germline ends. The CDR3 length is 14 residues. Germline values: CDR1 SNHLY, CDR2 FYNNEI. The CDR3 is CASRERVSNQPQHF. The CDR3, as DNA: TGTGCCAGCAGGGAGAGGGTCAGCAATCAGCCCCAGCATTTT. The whole variable domain, remainder taken from reference TRBV2 and TRBJ1-5, is EPEVTQTPSHQVTQMGQEVILRCVPISNHLYFYWYRQILGQKVEFLVSFYNNEISEKSEIFDDQFSVERPDGSNFTLKIRSTKLEDSAMYFCASRERVSNQPQHFGDGTRLSIL.

In its sample, this clone is medium-sized. In DNA, the CDR3 is TGTGCCAGCACCCGGACAGGGAAAGTCGATGAGCAGTTCTTC. The encoded protein is CASTRTGKVDEQFF. The chain recombines TRBV7-6 with TRBJ2-1; 8 nucleotides agree with TRBD1. The V and J ends lost 7 bases and 8 bases, in that order; junction bases with no gene match: 10. Germline V gene data show CDR1 as SGHVS and CDR2 as FNYEAQ. This CDR3 has 14 amino acids. Drawing the rest from reference TRBV7-6 and TRBJ2-1, the complete variable domain is GAGVSQSPRYKVTKRGQDVALRCDPISGHVSLYWYRQALGQGPEFLTYFNYEAQQDKSGLPNDRFSAERPEGSISTLTIQRTEQRDSAMYRCASTRTGKVDEQFFGPGTRLTVL.

The chain recombines TRBV2 with TRBJ1-2; D gene unclear. The CDR3 spans 11 residues. The germline V gene encodes CDR1 SNHLY and CDR2 FYNNEI. V was cut by 6 bases and J by 3 bases, with 5 bases left in between. CDR3 bases: TGTGCCAGCAGCTCGGACTATGGCTACACCTTC. It is translated as CASSSDYGYTF.

The chain is built from TRBV11-1 and TRBJ1-1, with D possibly matching TRBD1 (6 bases). CDR1 and CDR2 from the germline V gene are SGHAT and FQDESV (reference sequence). The CDR3 is made up of 13 amino acids. Trimming took 3 bases from V and 2 from J, leaving 7 bases between them. This chain's CDR3 is CASSLDRNTEAFF. CDR3 coding DNA: TGTGCCAGCAGCTTGGACAGAAACACTGAAGCTTTCTTT.

As to this clone: A read error may account for a junction end that differs from germline. J is TRBJ2-1 and V is TRBV7-7, with 11 bases identical to TRBD2. From germline, CDR1 is SSHAT and CDR2 FNYEAQ (reference sequence). The CDR3 loop spans 15 amino acids. CDR3 amino acids: CASSPLAGGNHEQFF. In DNA form, the CDR3 reads TGTGCTAGCAGCCCTCTAGCGGGAGGTAACCATGAGCAGTTCTTC.

V gene TRBV5-6 combines with J gene TRBJ2-7; D unclear. The CDR3 totals 13 residues. Trimming removed 2 bases at V and 6 bases at J, with 12 bases between. Germline V gene sequence: CDR1 SGHDT, CDR2 YYEEEE. The CDR3 DNA reads TGTGCCAGCAGCTTCGGCACAGCCAGCGAGCAGTACTTC. Translation: CASSFGTASEQYF.

The gene calls are TRBV9 and TRBJ1-4; TRBD1 matches at 9 bases. The CDR3 spans 15 residues. V dropped 4 bases and J dropped 2; count of bases not matched to a gene: 3. CDR1 and CDR2 from the germline V gene are SGDLS and YYNGEE. CDR3 region: CASSSGQGTNEKLFF. CDR3 nucleotide sequence: TGTGCCAGCAGCTCGGGACAGGGTACTAATGAAAAACTGTTTTTT.

This chain joins TRBV10-3 and TRBJ1-4; 8 bases match TRBD1. Germline V gene data show CDR1 as ENHRY and CDR2 as SYGVKD. V shed 5 bases, J shed 6 bases, and the junction held 5 bases outside the gene matches. CDR3 length: 14 amino acids. The CDR3 reads CAISKTGEDEKLFF. For the CDR3, the DNA is TGTGCCATCAGTAAGACAGGGGAGGATGAAAAACTGTTTTTT.

This clone was found a few times. J is TRBJ2-3 and V is TRBV9, with no clear D. Germline V gene data show CDR1 as SGDLS and CDR2 as YYNGEE. The V end was cut by 0 bases, the J end by 2 bases, with 13 bases between. This CDR3 region has 16 residues. CDR3 DNA sequence: TGTGCCAGCAGCGTAGGATATGGCGGACCCACAGATACGCAGTATTTT. It translates to CASSVGYGGPTDTQYF. Drawing the rest from reference TRBV9 and TRBJ2-3, the complete variable domain is DSGVTQTPKHLITATGQRVTLRCSPRSGDLSVYWYQQSLDQGLQFLIQYYNGEERAKGNILERFSAQQFPDLHSELNLSSLELGDSALYFCASSVGYGGPTDTQYFGPGTRLTVL.

The rearrangement uses TRBV28 and TRBJ1-5; 8 nucleotides line up with TRBD1. This CDR3 contains 13 residues. V shed 7 bases and J 5 bases; nucleotides not matched to a gene: 4. Looked up from germline, CDR1 is MDHEN and CDR2 is SYDVKM. The chain's CDR3 is CASNTGGHQPQHF. Here the CDR3 DNA reads TGTGCCAGCAATACAGGGGGACATCAGCCCCAGCATTTT.

A note on this clone: Mismatch with germline at one junction end may stem from a read error. The gene calls are TRBV7-7 and TRBJ1-1; D uncertain. This CDR3 spans 15 amino acids. Germline CDR1 reads SSHAT; CDR2 reads FNYEAQ (reference sequence). The CDR3 coding sequence is TGTGCTAGCAGCTTAGATTCGTGGGCGGGGACTGAAGCTTTCTTT. Translated: CASSLDSWAGTEAFF.

This rearrangement joins TRBV5-6 to TRBJ2-2; 9 bases are a match to TRBD2. Germline V lookup: CDR1 SGHDT, CDR2 YYEEEE. V lost 0 bases to trimming and J lost 7 bases; unmatched junction nucleotides: 7. The CDR3 runs 16 residues. The CDR3 region is CASSLAAGGPIGELFF. The CDR3 region has the DNA TGTGCCAGCAGCTTGGCTGCGGGAGGGCCGATCGGGGAGCTGTTTTTT.

The J gene is TRBJ2-6, the V gene TRBV27; D not resolved. V was shortened by 2 bases and J by 2 bases, with 7 bases between the two germline ends. CDR1 is MNHEY, CDR2 SMNVEV, per germline (reference sequence). This CDR3 spans 15 amino acids. CDR3: CASSLQQAGANVLTF. CDR3 DNA: TGTGCCAGCAGTTTACAGCAGGCTGGGGCCAACGTCCTGACTTTC.

The J gene is TRBJ2-1, the V gene TRBV7-8; 10 bases agree with TRBD1. This CDR3 is 15 amino acids long. V lost 6 bases, J lost 10 bases, and 12 bases stayed unmatched. CDR1 and CDR2 (germline): SGHVS, FQNEAQ. The CDR3, as DNA: TGTGCCAGCAGGGAGGGACAGGGGCAACGGGGGGAGCAGTTCTTC. Amino acid sequence: CASREGQGQRGEQFF. The full variable domain, its missing parts supplied by reference TRBV7-8 and TRBJ2-1, is GAGVSQSPRYKVAKRGQDVALRCDPISGHVSLFWYQQALGQGPEFLTYFQNEAQLDKSGLPSDRFFAERPEGSVSTLKIQRTQQEDSAVYLCASREGQGQRGEQFFGPGTRLTVL.

This sequence joins TRBV7-2 and TRBJ1-1, with a possible D match to TRBD1 (6 bases). Germline V gene sequence: CDR1 SGHTA, CDR2 FQGNSA. With 1 base removed from V and 4 bases from J, the gap between germline ends came to 13 bases. The CDR3 length is 15 residues. CDR3 nucleotides: TGTGCCAGCAGCTTAGTGGGGGGCTGGGGCACTGAAGCTTTCTTT. Protein sequence: CASSLVGGWGTEAFF.

The chain carries TRBV6-5 and TRBJ2-7; D remains ambiguous. V gave up 0 bases and J gave up 3 bases, with 6 bases separating them. Germline V gene lookup returns CDR1 MNHEY and CDR2 SVGAGI. There are 13 residues in the CDR3. The CDR3: CASSYSLYYEQYF. CDR3 DNA: TGTGCCAGCAGTTACTCCCTCTACTACGAGCAGTACTTC.

The chain uses TRBV19 and TRBJ2-7; 12 nucleotides line up with TRBD2. The CDR3 totals 14 residues. CDR1 is LNHDA and CDR2 is SQIVND in the germline V gene (reference sequence). V lost 6 bases, J lost 3 bases, and 3 bases stayed unmatched. DNA of the CDR3: TGTGCCAGTAGCACTAGCGGGGGGTTCTACGAGCAGTACTTC. Translated: CASSTSGGFYEQYF.

This chain joins TRBV4-2 and TRBJ1-5; 7 bases line up with TRBD1. Looked up from germline, CDR1 is LGHNA and CDR2 is YNFKEQ. The CDR3 runs to 16 residues. Trimming removed 5 bases from V and 4 bases from J; junction bases left unmatched: 11. DNA of the CDR3: TGTGCCAGCAGCTCCCAGGGGGGGGGTGAAAATCAGCCCCAGCATTTT. It is translated as CASSSQGGGENQPQHF.